A few counts support the clone carrying this T cell receptor (beta chain). Its antigen is still unknown. The data belong to a study of response to subunit inactivated influenza vaccine. Study findings and constraints: Authors suggested seasonal influenza vaccinations each recruit few new T cells.

TCRdb itself ran the RT-PCR reads through MiXCR, one entry per CDR3 protein. The data contain some 500,000 distinct CDR3 sequences, 25% of them singletons. Sequencing used CD4+ T cells sorted from PBMCs, obtained roughly 5 days after vaccination. The receptor's source is a man aged 45-65 years who received an inactivated influenza vaccine.

CDR3 sequence: CSAGTTGGYTEAFF. In DNA form, the CDR3 reads TGCAGTGCTGGAACAACAGGGGGTTACACTGAAGCTTTCTTT. V and J are TRBV20-1 and TRBJ1-1, with 8 nucleotides matching TRBD1. Germline assignment: CDR1 DFQATT and CDR2 SNEGSKA (reference sequence). CDR3 length: 14 amino acids. The J segment lost 3 bases and the V segment lost 5 bases, leaving 8 bases of the junction unmatched.